Described below is a single T cell receptor (beta chain) sequence and its context. Its antigen is not known. The data were produced by immunoSEQ multiplex PCR, yet TCRdb's version contains in-frame clones alone and is incomplete. The data contain 130,000 to 150,000 clones, roughly 88% of them singletons. This specimen comes from a study of T cell responses to AZD1222 COVID-19 vaccine. The CDR3 consists of 14 residues. CDR1 SEHNR and CDR2 FQNEAQ come from the germline V gene (reference sequence). The V gene end was trimmed by 2 bases and the J gene end by 3 bases; junction bases not matched to a gene: 4. Study findings and constraints: Spike-wide coverage was observed for vaccine-associated CD4 TCRs, with dominant responses at 160-218 and 743-854.

This specimen consisted of peripheral blood, obtained on day 0 of AZD1222 vaccination. The chain links TRBV7-9 to TRBJ2-7; TRBD1 matches 7 bases. The clonotype was recovered from an adult in good health. The CDR3 DNA sequence: TGTGCCAGCAGCTTACAGGGGGTTATCTACGAGCAGTACTTC. Translating it yields CASSLQGVIYEQYF.